This T cell receptor (beta chain) was recorded in a study of T cell responses to AZD1222 COVID-19 vaccine. Regarding the study as a whole: Targets within unmutated variant regions were reportedly found for nearly half of spike-specific TCRs.

From germline, CDR1 is MNHEY and CDR2 SVGAGI. Trimming removed 10 bases at V and 3 bases at J, with 16 bases between. The CDR3 contains 14 residues. To note about this clone: Its antigen is still unknown.

Clones were sequenced by immunoSEQ multiplex PCR, and TCRdb holds only the in-frame ones, with some missing. The sample has fewer than 200,000 clones; about nine tenths are singletons. The sample was peripheral blood, taken 28 days after the second dose of the MenACWY control vaccine. The chain is built from TRBV6-5 and TRBJ2-1; D assignment may be TRBD1 or TRBD2 (5 bases each). The TCR was taken from an adult who received the MenACWY meningococcal vaccine as a control. DNA of the CDR3: TGTGCCACCGGACTGACAGCAATCTACAATGAGCAGTTCTTC. This sequence encodes CATGLTAIYNEQFF.